The 6 T cell receptor beta chains below were found in one sample sequenced in a study of blood T cell repertoires in COVID-19. Produced via immunoSEQ multiplex PCR; TCRdb's table is partial and in-frame only. The table includes approximately 150,000 clones, about 92% detected once. Material: peripheral blood. Receptor source: a woman aged 55-69 years with COVID-19, enrolled during active disease.

The chain combines TRBV27 with TRBJ2-3; a weak D match, TRBD1 (6 bases). The V and J ends lost 6 bases and 4 bases respectively, with 17 bases between them. This CDR3 is 15 amino acids long. Germline lookup yields CDR1 MNHEY and CDR2 SMNVEV (reference sequence). CDR3 sequence: CASRSTGTLSDTQYF. The CDR3 DNA sequence: TGTGCCAGCAGATCCACCGGGACACTCTCAGATACGCAGTATTTT.

The chain joins TRBV12-3 or TRBV12-4 to TRBJ1-1; D ambiguous. The CDR3 contains 13 residues. The V and J ends lost 5 bases and 3 bases respectively, with 10 bases between them. The CDR3 region is CASSPLGDTEAFF. The CDR3 coding sequence is TGTGCCAGCAGTCCACTCGGGGACACTGAAGCTTTCTTT.

The chain uses TRBV19 and TRBJ1-3, with a possible D match to TRBD1 (6 bases). The CDR3 runs to 17 residues. V was pared by 7 bases and J by 0 bases, with 19 bases between. CDR1 LNHDA and CDR2 SQIVND come from the germline V gene (reference sequence). CDR3 sequence: CASTPQRQVASGNTIYF. In nucleotides, the CDR3 is TGTGCCAGTACCCCGCAACGACAGGTGGCCTCTGGAAACACCATATATTTT.

This chain connects TRBV5-4 to TRBJ1-4; D unclear. Germline assignment: CDR1 SGHNT and CDR2 YYREEE (reference sequence). The CDR3 is made up of 16 amino acids. V lost 3 bases to trimming and J lost 2 bases, with 14 bases between them. CDR3 amino acids: CASSSDQRETNEKLFF. The CDR3 region has the DNA TGTGCCAGCAGCTCCGACCAGCGTGAGACTAATGAAAAACTGTTTTTT.

In its sample, this clone was seen a few times. A read error may produce the germline difference seen at one junction end. The rearrangement links TRBV6-5 to TRBJ1-2; no reliable D call. Germline V gene sequence: CDR1 MNHEY, CDR2 SVGAGI. CDR3 length equals 10 residues. CDR3 protein: CASRLEHIVF. CDR3 nucleotides: TGTGCCAGCAGGTTGGAGCATATCGTCTTC.

The CDR3 DNA sequence: TGTGCCAGCAGTTACGGGAGTCGGCGGGACGAGCAGTACTTC. This translates into CASSYGSRRDEQYF. The rearrangement joins TRBV6-6 to TRBJ2-7; the D gene is possibly TRBD2 (5 bases). The CDR3 consists of 14 residues. Trimming cost V 2 bases and J 5 bases, with 13 bases left between them. Germline values: CDR1 MNHNY, CDR2 SVGAGI (reference sequence).